The clone carrying this T cell receptor (beta chain) occurred once. What it binds is unknown. Trimming cost V 3 bases and J 1 base, with 5 bases left between them. The CDR3 has 13 residues. Germline V gene data show CDR1 as SGHTA and CDR2 as FQGNSA. The record originates from a study of cytomegalovirus exposure and HLA in healthy donors. Findings and limits, study-wide: Reportedly, diagnosis of cytomegalovirus status by the classifier showed high specificity and sensitivity. Rarity held for most TCR sequences, but there were some public TCRs that occurred in many donors. It was approximately 150 TCR beta chains that were listed as cytomegalovirus-associated.

The approximately 130-subject validation cohort, separate from the roughly 700-subject first cohort, included the donors. Profiled with immunoSEQ multiplex PCR; TCRdb holds only in-frame clones, not every one. Of fewer than 85,000 clones listed, less than 95% were seen once; the top ten hold roughly 0.6%. The V and J genes are TRBV7-2 and TRBJ2-3; the D is unclear. The source material was PBMCs. The sequence came from a woman aged 18-29 years in good health and CMV-seronegative. CDR3 coding DNA: TGTGCCAGCAGCTTCCGGGGCACAGATACGCAGTATTTT. It translates to CASSFRGTDTQYF.